Listed here is a single T cell receptor (beta chain). The antigen this receptor binds is unknown. No base quality values were provided; no much bigger clone lies one nucleotide off. The cohort comprised around 700 healthy bone marrow donors. At the time of sampling, all cohort members were nominally healthy, though unrecorded immune exposures were likely present. The donor tested CMV seronegative, placing the donor among the 300 to 450 seronegative members of the cohort. A peripheral blood sample was provided by each donor, and peripheral blood mononuclear cells were used for TCR beta sequencing. The Qiagen DNeasy Blood Extraction Kit was used to extract genomic DNA from the blood cell samples. The CDR3 runs 17 amino acids, cysteine and phenylalanine included. The read is trimmed to its CDR3 DNA, 51 bases read in frame from base 1. CDR1 SGHRS and CDR2 YFSETQ were looked up in the germline V gene. After removal of 3 bases from V and 1 base from J, the junction retains 7 bases not matched to a gene.

This record comes from a study of cytomegalovirus exposure and HLA in healthy donors (TCRdb year 2017). As for the study more broadly: An earlier analysis of approximately 640 of the donors reported more than 250 Gb of sequence data and around 120 million unique TCR beta sequences from roughly 180 million T cells. Roughly 300 gigabases of sequencing data and 70 million to 95 million unique TCR sequences made up an early release that covered around 640 HLA-typed donors. Of the approximately 400 genotyped donors, less than 85% were placed in the genetic ancestry cluster associated with self-reported Caucasian donors. The study was designed to test whether signatures of past pathogen exposure could be identified by cataloging public T cell receptors. Using immunosequencing, the study profiled T cell repertoires from 666 subjects and related those repertoires to cytomegalovirus serostatus. Besides the first cohort of under 700 subjects, a separate validation cohort made up of 120 different subjects was used. To predict cytomegalovirus infection status, the study combined high-throughput TCR immunosequencing, statistical association of individual TCRs with disease status, and machine learning. In a later analysis, previously published TCR beta repertoires from several hundred donors were re-analyzed and high-resolution HLA genotyping was added so that TCR occurrence patterns could be studied. In the later analysis, no new phenotypic data were used to find candidate immune exposures; instead, reliance was placed on TCR beta sequences and their occurrence across donors. An earlier analysis of 587 of the donors used high-throughput TCR beta sequencing to judge whether each TCR beta V gene segment behaved as functional or pseudogenic. Donor age, sex, ethnicity and CMV serostatus were collected together with the repertoire data. A later genetic analysis used genome-wide SNP genotypes for about three fifths of the 666 donors, treating that subset as a discovery cohort. All discovery cohort repertoires had been generated using a single sequencing platform. HLA typing included class I and class II loci at four-digit resolution. Typing coverage varied by locus: roughly 620-640 donors for A, B, C, DRB1 and DQB1; about 520 for DQA1; approximately 610 for DPA1; approximately 490 for DPB1. Because of strong linkage in the cohort, roughly five DR-DQ haplotypes were treated as single units for association and clustering. Across roughly 420 genotyped donors of the cohort, an average of roughly 250,000 unique TCR beta nucleotide sequences per donor were sequenced, and roughly 18% of those sequences were non-productive. Findings and caveats that apply to the study as a whole: The 87-base-pair reads could not distinguish some IMGT-functional V segments, including TRBV6-2 and TRBV6-3, so those segments were excluded. Linkage disequilibrium might explain the correlated functional status among segregating V segments, but an unknown experimental factor could not be excluded. In the study, 150 to 200 TCR beta chains were listed as associated with cytomegalovirus. Sequencing depth was assumed to be roughly uniform across donors in the presence/absence analyses, though that assumption may not hold. According to the authors, the approach could potentially be generalized to other disease states and immunological phenotypes. Only TCR beta chains were sequenced in this cohort, and the absence of alpha or paired-chain data limited detectable features. The earlier analysis of around 600 of the donors excluded 15 to 20 rarely observed V segments, including chromosome 9 orphons, because counts were too low. A later analysis found that most CMV-associated TCR beta chains appeared HLA-restricted, with HLA associations seemingly driven largely by CMV exposure. In a later analysis, several top co-occurrence clusters were reported to appear linked to parvovirus B19, influenza, CMV and Epstein-Barr virus. Most TCR sequences were observed very rarely across donors, whereas some public TCRs were present in many individuals. Strong co-occurrence of HLA alleles, especially DR and DQ, made assigning TCR associations to individual alleles difficult. Compared with the approximately 670-donor mean, donors in an Asian-associated ancestry cluster had fewer N-insertions in productive TCRs, according to a later genetic analysis. For the cohort, immune exposure information was limited to CMV serostatus. In a later analysis, around 17,000 TCR beta sequences were associated with specific HLA alleles at a false discovery rate of 0.05. V-gene and J-gene trimming of TCR beta chains was associated with a missense DCLRE1C variant in a later genetic analysis, and the association was replicated in an independent cohort. Cytomegalovirus status was reported to be diagnosed by the classifier with high specificity and sensitivity in both the original and validation cohorts. In an earlier analysis of roughly 500 of the donors, most TCR beta V segments appeared in productive rearrangements about 90% or about 30% of the time, broadly matching IMGT annotations. Because HLA typing was missing for some donors at each locus, association tests included only the typed subset. According to a later analysis, TCR association rates differed among HLA loci, with DRB1 alleles showing the most associated TCRs and HLA-C alleles showing the fewest. In a later analysis, HLA-associated TCR beta chains were found to be more clonally expanded and to have lower generation probabilities than equally common non-associated chains. A further reported finding was that TCR beta sequences accurately predicted the HLA-A and HLA-B alleles for most subjects in the first cohort. A cluster of highly shared sequence variants was judged likely to be a technical artifact of the sequencing pipeline. A few of the identified cytomegalovirus-associated TCR beta chains were confirmed in vitro to be specific for cytomegalovirus antigens.

The method behind the library was the immunoSEQ multiplex PCR assay. For the multiplex PCR, a mixture combining 60 forward primers for TCR Vbeta segments and 13 reverse primers for TCR Jbeta segments was used. The CDR3 region of rearranged TCR beta genes was amplified from genomic DNA by a multiplex PCR assay. The Illumina HiSeq System was used to sequence the amplified TCR beta libraries as 87-base-pair reads. As for the authors' bioinformatics: In a later analysis, 80 million or so unique TCR beta chains were counted across the 650 to 750 repertoires, and approximately 11 million of these chains were shared by at least two donors. A nearest-neighbor algorithm error-corrected the raw reads and collapsed the reads into unique sequences, merging closely related sequences to remove PCR and sequencing errors. CDR3 sequences were aligned to IMGT reference sequences to assign V, D and J gene segments. Each retained sequence needed at least a six-nucleotide match to both a V gene segment and a J gene segment. A rearrangement was called productive if the CDR3 had no stop codons and remained in frame with V and J, and every other rearrangement was called non-productive. CDR3 was defined according to IMGT convention as the region running from the second conserved V-encoded cysteine to the conserved J-encoded phenylalanine. The earlier analysis of approximately 590 of the donors excluded any sequence lacking an unambiguous match to a single V gene segment. An earlier analysis of 550 to 650 of the donors classified V segments as functional when productive rearrangements were above 56.7% and as segregating when the standard deviation between donors was above 5%. A statistical classification framework was developed to diagnose cytomegalovirus status using the catalog of TCR beta chain sequences. A later analysis assigned V and J genes by comparing TCR nucleotide sequences with IMGT/GENE-DB human TR gene sequences. The TCRdist pipeline was used in a later analysis to assign CDR3 sequences and most-parsimonious VDJ recombination scenarios. In a later analysis, each TCR beta chain was defined by its CDR3 amino acid sequence together with its V-gene family, and reads without a unique V-gene family were excluded. To address suspected cross-contamination and a sequencing artifact, a later analysis removed 592 highly shared, low-generation-probability nucleotide sequences. In a later analysis, a clonal expansion index was calculated for each public chain from normalized within-repertoire ranks of inferred template counts. Generation probabilities in a later analysis came from a VDJ recombination model fitted to out-of-frame rearrangements, and those results were checked against IGoR. A later analysis scored TCR-TCR, TCR-HLA and TCR-CMV co-occurrence with hypergeometric tests, applying a repertoire-size bias correction to TCR pairs. False discovery rates were estimated in a later analysis by permuting HLA or CMV assignments 20 times. A later analysis grouped co-occurring TCRs with DBSCAN, adding TCRdist sequence similarity when clustering within HLA-allele-positive subsets. Co-occurrence clustering excluded repertoires with fewer than 30,000 or more than 120,000 public chains, plus five with anomalous nucleotide sharing. TCRdb stores this immuneACCESS table with in-frame sequences only. Part of the clones is absent; in the studies checked, under half of the shortfall reflects unresolved V genes, and no reason is known for the rest. The V and J calls and clone size are taken from that table; D and trimming were inferred from the DNA. Counted in this sample were tens of thousands of clones; around three quarters of them appeared once. The leading ten clones occupy 0.8% to 1.1% of the sample.

The sample comprised PBMCs. The clonotype originates from a male donor in good health and CMV-seronegative. This chain is built from TRBV5-1 and TRBJ1-1, with 12 middle bases fitting TRBD1. The base sequence is TGCGCCAGCAGCTGGGTGGGACAGGGGGCATCGAACACTGAAGCTTTCTTT. It encodes CASSWVGQGASNTEAFF.